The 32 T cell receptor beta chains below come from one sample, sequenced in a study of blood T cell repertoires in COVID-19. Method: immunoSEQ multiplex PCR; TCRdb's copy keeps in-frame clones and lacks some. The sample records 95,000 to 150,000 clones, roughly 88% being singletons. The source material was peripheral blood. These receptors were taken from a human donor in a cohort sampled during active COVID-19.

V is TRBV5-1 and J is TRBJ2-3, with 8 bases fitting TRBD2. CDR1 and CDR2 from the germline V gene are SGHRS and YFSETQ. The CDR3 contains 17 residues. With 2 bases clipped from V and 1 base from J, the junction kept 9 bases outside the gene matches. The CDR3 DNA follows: TGCGCCAGCAGCTTCACGGGAGGGCCGAGGGGCACAGATACGCAGTATTTT. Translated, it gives CASSFTGGPRGTDTQYF.

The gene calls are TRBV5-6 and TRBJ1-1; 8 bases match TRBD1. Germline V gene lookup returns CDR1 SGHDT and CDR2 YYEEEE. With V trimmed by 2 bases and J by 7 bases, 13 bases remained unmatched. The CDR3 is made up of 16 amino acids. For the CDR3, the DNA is TGTGCCAGCAGCTTACCGTCAGGGGGCGGGAGGGGTGAAGCTTTCTTT. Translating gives CASSLPSGGGRGEAFF.

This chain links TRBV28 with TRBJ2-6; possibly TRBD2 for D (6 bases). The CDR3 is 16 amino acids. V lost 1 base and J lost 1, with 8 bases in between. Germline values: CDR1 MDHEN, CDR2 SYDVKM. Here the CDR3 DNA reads TGTGCCAGCAGTTTATCGGCGGGGTCTGGGGCCAACGTCCTGACTTTC. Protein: CASSLSAGSGANVLTF.

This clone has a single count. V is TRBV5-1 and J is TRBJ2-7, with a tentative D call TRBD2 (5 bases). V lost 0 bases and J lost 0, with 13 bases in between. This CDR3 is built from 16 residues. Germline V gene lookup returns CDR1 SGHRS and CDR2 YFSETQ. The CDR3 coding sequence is TGCGCCAGCAGCTTGGCCTTAGCGCGGAGCTCCTACGAGCAGTACTTC. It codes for CASSLALARSSYEQYF.

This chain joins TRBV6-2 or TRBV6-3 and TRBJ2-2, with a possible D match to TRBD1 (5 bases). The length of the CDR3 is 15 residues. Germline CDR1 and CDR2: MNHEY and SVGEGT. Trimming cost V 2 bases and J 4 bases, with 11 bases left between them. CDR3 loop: CASSYQGPGTGELFF. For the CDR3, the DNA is TGTGCCAGCAGTTACCAGGGTCCAGGCACCGGGGAGCTGTTTTTT.

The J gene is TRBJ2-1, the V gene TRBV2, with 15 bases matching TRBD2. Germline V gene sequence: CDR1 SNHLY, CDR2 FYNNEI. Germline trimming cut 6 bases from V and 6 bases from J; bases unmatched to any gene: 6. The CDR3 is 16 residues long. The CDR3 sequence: CASRKGLAGGLNEQFF. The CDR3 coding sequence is TGTGCCAGCAGAAAGGGACTAGCGGGAGGACTCAATGAGCAGTTCTTC.

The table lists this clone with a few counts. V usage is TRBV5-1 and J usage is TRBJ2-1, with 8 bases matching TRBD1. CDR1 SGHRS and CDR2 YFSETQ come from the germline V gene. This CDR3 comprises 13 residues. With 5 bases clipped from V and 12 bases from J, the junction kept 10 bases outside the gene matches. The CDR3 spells CASSTGAGQGQFF. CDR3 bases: TGCGCCAGCAGTACGGGGGCCGGACAGGGGCAGTTCTTC. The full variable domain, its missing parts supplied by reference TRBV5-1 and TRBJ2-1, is KAGVTQTPRYLIKTRGQQVTLSCSPISGHRSVSWYQQTPGQGLQFLFEYFSETQRNKGNFPGRFSGRQFSNSRSEMNVSTLELGDSALYLCASSTGAGQGQFFGPGTRLTVL.

In DNA, the CDR3 is TGCGCCAGCAGCTTGGGGGTTGTAGCGGGAAGCACAGATACGCAGTATTTT. It is translated as CASSLGVVAGSTDTQYF. The rearrangement links TRBV5-1 to TRBJ2-3; TRBD2 matches at 8 bases. Per germline, CDR1 SGHRS and CDR2 YFSETQ. Trimming cost V 0 bases and J 0 bases; bases outside gene matches: 6. This CDR3 contains 17 residues.

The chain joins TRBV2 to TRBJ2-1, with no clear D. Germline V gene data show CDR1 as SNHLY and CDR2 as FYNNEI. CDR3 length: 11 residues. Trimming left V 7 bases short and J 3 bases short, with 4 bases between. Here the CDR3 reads CASILYNEQFF. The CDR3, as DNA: TGTGCCAGCATCCTCTACAATGAGCAGTTCTTC. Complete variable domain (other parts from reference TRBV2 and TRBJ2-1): EPEVTQTPSHQVTQMGQEVILRCVPISNHLYFYWYRQILGQKVEFLVSFYNNEISEKSEIFDDQFSVERPDGSNFTLKIRSTKLEDSAMYFCASILYNEQFFGPGTRLTVL.

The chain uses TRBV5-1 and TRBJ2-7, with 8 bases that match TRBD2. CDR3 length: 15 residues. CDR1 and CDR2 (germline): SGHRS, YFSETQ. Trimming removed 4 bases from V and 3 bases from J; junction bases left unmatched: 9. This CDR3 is CASSVSSGKHYEQYF. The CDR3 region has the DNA TGCGCCAGCAGCGTGAGTAGCGGGAAGCACTACGAGCAGTACTTC.

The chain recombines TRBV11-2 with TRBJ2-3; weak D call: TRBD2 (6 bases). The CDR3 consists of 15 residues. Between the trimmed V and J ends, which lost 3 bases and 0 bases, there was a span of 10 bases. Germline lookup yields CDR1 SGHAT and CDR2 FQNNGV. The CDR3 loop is CASSFNLASTDTQYF. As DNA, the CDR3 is TGTGCCAGCAGCTTCAACCTAGCGAGCACAGATACGCAGTATTTT.

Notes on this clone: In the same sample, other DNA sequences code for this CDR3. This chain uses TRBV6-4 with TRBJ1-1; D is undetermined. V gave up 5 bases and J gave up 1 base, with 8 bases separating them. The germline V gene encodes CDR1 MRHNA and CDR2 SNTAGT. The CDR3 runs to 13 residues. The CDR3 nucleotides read TGTGCCAGCAGTCGGACTGGGAACACTGAAGCTTTCTTT. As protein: CASSRTGNTEAFF.

The CDR3 loop reads CASSNIYTEAFF. CDR3 bases: TGTGCCAGCAGCAACATTTACACTGAAGCTTTCTTT. This rearrangement joins TRBV6-5 to TRBJ1-1; no clear D gene. The CDR3 loop spans 12 amino acids. Germline V CDR1 and CDR2: MNHEY, SVGAGI. The V end lost 6 bases, the J end lost 3 bases, and 8 bases lay between the germline ends.

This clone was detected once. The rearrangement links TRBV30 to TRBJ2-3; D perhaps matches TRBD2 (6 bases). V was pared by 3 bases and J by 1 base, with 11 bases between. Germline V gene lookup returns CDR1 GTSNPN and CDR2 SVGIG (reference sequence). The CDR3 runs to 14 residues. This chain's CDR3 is CAWSRREGTDTQYF. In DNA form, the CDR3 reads TGTGCCTGGAGCAGGAGGGAGGGCACAGATACGCAGTATTTT.

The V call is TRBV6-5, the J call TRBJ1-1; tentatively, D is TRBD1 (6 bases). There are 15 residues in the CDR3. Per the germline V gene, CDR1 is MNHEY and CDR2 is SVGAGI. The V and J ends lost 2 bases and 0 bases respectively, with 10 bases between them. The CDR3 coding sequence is TGTGCCAGCAGTTACGGCCAGGGGCTGAACACTGAAGCTTTCTTT. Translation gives CASSYGQGLNTEAFF.

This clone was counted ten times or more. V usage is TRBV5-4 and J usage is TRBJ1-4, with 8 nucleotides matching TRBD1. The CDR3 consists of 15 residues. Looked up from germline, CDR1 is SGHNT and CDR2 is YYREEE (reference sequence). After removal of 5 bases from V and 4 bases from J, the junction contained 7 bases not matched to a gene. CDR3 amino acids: CASSSNRGINEKLFF. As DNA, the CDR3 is TGTGCCAGCAGTTCCAACAGGGGGATTAATGAAAAACTGTTTTTT.

The CDR3 DNA reads TGTGCCAGCTTATCGACAATTAATTCACCCCTCCACTTT. Translating it yields CASLSTINSPLHF. The rearrangement uses TRBV6-5 and TRBJ1-6; D is undetermined. V gave up 8 bases and J gave up 6 bases, with 11 bases separating them. CDR1 is MNHEY and CDR2 is SVGAGI in the germline V gene. This CDR3 is 13 amino acids long.

The CDR3 DNA reads TGTGCCAGCAGCCCGAGGGGACTAGCGTTTACCTACGAGCAGTACTTC. Translation: CASSPRGLAFTYEQYF. This chain joins TRBV14 and TRBJ2-7; 10 bases are a match to TRBD2. Germline V gene data show CDR1 as SGHDN and CDR2 as FVKESK. V was clipped by 4 bases and J by 2 bases; unmatched bases: 8. The CDR3 length is 16 residues.

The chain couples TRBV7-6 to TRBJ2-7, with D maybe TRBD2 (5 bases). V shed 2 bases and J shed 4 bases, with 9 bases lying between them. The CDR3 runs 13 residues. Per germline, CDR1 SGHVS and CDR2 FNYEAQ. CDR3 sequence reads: CASSLSGRYEQYF. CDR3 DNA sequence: TGTGCCAGCAGCTTATCGGGAAGATACGAGCAGTACTTC.

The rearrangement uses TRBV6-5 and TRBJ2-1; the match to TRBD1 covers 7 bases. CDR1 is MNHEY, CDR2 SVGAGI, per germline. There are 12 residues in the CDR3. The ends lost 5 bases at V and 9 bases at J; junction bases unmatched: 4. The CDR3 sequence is CASSRGPGEQFF. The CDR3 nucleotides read TGTGCCAGCAGTAGGGGGCCGGGTGAGCAGTTCTTC.

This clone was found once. In nucleotides, the CDR3 is TGTGCCAGCAGCTGGGGGCAACGGAATGGCTACACCTTC. Its protein is CASSWGQRNGYTF. The rearrangement links TRBV7-9 to TRBJ1-2; tentatively, D is TRBD1 (6 bases). V was shortened by 4 bases and J by 6 bases, with 12 bases between the two germline ends. Germline V gives CDR1 SEHNR, CDR2 FQNEAQ (reference sequence). The CDR3 is made up of 13 amino acids.

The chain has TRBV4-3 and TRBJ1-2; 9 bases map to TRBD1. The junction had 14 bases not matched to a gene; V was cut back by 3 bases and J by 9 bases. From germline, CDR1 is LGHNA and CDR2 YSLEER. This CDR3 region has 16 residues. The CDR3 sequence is CASSQAYGQGRASYTF. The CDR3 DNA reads TGCGCCAGCAGCCAGGCTTACGGACAGGGGCGAGCGAGCTACACCTTC.

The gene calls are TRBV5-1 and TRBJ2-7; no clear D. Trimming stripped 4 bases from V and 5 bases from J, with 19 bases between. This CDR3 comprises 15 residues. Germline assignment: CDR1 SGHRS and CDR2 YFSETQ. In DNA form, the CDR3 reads TGCGCCAGCAGCCTGGCGATAGCATTGGTCGACGAGCAGTACTTC. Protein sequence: CASSLAIALVDEQYF.

The CDR3 coding sequence is TGTGCCAGCAGCTTGGTTCGGTTCGAGCAGTACTTC. Encoded protein: CASSLVRFEQYF. The V call is TRBV5-5, the J call TRBJ2-7; no firm D call. The CDR3 has 12 residues. Trimming removed 0 bases from V and 6 bases from J, with 7 bases in between. Germline V gene data show CDR1 as SGHKS and CDR2 as YYEKEE (reference sequence).

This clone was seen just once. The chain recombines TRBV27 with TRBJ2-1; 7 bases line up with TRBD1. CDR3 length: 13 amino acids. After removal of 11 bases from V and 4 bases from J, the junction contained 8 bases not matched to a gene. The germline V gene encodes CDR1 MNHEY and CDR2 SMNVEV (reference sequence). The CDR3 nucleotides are TGTGCCGGTTCGACAGGGATGTACAATGAGCAGTTCTTC. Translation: CAGSTGMYNEQFF.

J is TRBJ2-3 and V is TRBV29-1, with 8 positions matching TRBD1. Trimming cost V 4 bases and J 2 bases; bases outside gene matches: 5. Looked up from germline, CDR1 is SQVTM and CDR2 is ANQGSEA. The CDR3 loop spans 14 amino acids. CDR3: CSVAGQGDTDTQYF. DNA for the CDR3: TGCAGCGTTGCAGGACAGGGCGACACAGATACGCAGTATTTT.

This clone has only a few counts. CDR3 DNA sequence: TGTGCCAGCAGTTCCCCGGGCAGGGGGCATCAGCCCCAGCATTTT. It specifies CASSSPGRGHQPQHF. The chain is built from TRBV28 and TRBJ1-5; TRBD1 matches 8 bases. Germline CDR1 and CDR2: MDHEN and SYDVKM. The V and J ends lost 4 bases and 5 bases, in that order; junction bases with no gene match: 7. The CDR3 runs to 15 residues.

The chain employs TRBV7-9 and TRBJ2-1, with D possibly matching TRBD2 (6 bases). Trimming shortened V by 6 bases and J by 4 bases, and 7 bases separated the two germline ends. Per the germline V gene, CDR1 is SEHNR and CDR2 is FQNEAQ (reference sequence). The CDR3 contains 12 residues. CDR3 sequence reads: CASSSGYNEQFF. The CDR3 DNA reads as TGTGCCAGCAGTAGCGGTTACAATGAGCAGTTCTTC.

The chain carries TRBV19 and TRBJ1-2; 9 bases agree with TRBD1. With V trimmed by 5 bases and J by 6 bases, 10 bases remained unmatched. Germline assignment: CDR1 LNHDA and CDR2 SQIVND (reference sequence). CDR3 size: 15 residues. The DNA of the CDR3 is TGTGCCAGTAGTCTTACAGGGGGCGCAGGGGATGGCTACACCTTC. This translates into CASSLTGGAGDGYTF.

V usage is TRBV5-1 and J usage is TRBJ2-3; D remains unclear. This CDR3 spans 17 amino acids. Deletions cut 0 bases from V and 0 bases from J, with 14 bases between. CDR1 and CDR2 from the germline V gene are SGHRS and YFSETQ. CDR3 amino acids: CASSLGPGGSSTDTQYF. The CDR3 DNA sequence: TGCGCCAGCAGCTTGGGTCCCGGCGGATCTAGCACAGATACGCAGTATTTT.

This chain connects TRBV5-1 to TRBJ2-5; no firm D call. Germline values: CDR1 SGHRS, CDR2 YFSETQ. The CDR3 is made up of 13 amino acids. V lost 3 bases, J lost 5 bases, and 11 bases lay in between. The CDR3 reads CASSWSPAETQYF. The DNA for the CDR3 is TGCGCCAGCAGCTGGAGTCCTGCGGAGACCCAGTACTTC.

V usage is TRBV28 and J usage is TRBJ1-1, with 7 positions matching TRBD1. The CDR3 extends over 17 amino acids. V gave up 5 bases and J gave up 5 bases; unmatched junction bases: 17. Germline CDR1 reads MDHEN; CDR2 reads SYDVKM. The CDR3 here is CASSPTKYTGEITEAFF. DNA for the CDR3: TGTGCCAGCAGTCCAACCAAATATACAGGGGAGATAACTGAAGCTTTCTTT.